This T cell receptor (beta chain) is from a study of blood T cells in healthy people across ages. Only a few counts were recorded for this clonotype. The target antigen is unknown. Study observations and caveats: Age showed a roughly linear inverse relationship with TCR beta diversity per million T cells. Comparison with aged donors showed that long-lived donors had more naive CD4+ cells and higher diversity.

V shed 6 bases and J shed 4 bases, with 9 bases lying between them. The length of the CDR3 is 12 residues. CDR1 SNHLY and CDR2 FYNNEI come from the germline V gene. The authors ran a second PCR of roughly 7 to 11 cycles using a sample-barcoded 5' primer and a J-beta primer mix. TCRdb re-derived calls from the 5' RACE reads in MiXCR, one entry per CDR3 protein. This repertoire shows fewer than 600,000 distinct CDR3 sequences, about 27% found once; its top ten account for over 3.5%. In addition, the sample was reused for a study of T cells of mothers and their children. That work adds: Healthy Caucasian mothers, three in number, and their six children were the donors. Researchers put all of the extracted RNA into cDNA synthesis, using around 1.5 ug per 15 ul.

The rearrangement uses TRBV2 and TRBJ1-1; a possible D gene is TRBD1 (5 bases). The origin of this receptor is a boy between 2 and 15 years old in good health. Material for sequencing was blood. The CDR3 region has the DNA TGTGCCAGCAGACAGGAAACCACTGAAGCTTTCTTT. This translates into CASRQETTEAFF.